The T cell receptor beta chain under discussion was sequenced for a study of neurological immune-mediated disorders. This clonotype was counted at least ten times. A blood bank in Maryland, USA, provided the volunteers who served as healthy controls. Unsorted libraries were generated from 2 million PBMCs held at -80 degrees C. Germline assignment: CDR1 SGHVS and CDR2 FQNEAQ. The CDR3 is made up of 17 amino acids. Trimming removed 1 base from V and 1 base from J; junction bases left unmatched: 5. Each TCR transcript was tagged with a 10-nucleotide random UMI during 5'RACE. Every sequencing run returned over 200 million TCR-beta sequences, which were derived from 15-18 subjects. TCRdb analysed the 5' RACE reads with MiXCR anew, one entry per CDR3 protein. The table includes tens of thousands of distinct CDR3 sequences, roughly 7% detected once.

The chain recombines TRBV7-8 with TRBJ2-7, with 12 bases identical to TRBD2. The sample consisted of PBMCs. The sequence derives from a woman in her thirties or forties in good health. This CDR3 reads CASSLGKGLAGSYEQYF. The CDR3 DNA sequence: TGTGCCAGCAGCTTAGGGAAAGGACTAGCGGGATCCTACGAGCAGTACTTC.